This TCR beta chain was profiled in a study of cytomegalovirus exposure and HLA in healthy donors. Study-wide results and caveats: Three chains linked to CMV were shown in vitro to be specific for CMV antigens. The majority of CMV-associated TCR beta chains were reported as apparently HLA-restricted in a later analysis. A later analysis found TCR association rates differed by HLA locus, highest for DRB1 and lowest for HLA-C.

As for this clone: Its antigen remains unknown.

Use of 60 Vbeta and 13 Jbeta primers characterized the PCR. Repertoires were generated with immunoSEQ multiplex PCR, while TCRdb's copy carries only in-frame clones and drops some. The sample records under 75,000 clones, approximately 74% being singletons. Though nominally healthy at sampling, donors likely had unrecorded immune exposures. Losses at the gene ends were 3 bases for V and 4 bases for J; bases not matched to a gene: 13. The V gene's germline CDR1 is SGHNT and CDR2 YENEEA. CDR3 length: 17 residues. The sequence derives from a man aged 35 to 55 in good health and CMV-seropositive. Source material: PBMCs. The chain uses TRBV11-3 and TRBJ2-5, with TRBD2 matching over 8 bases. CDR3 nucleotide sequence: TGTGCCAGCAGCTTGCACCGGGGAGCGGGAGAAGGAGAGACCCAGTACTTC. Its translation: CASSLHRGAGEGETQYF.